This T cell receptor (beta chain) was recovered during a study of shared clonotypes between healthy human individuals. Study-wide context: Two women and a few men aged 18 to 49 made up the donors.

With 1 base removed from V and 3 bases from J, the gap between germline ends came to 10 bases. Germline CDR1 MNHEY, CDR2 SMNVEV (reference sequence). This CDR3 has 15 amino acids. Selected positively for CCR7 and CD45RO-negative, naive CD8 cells excluded terminally differentiated effector memory CD45RA+ cells. Whole-study findings and limits: The authors sampled blood alone, and tissue repertoires likely differ.

Per sorted-subset replicate PCR, input was roughly 200 ng DNA, representing roughly 29,000 T cell genomes. Clones were sequenced by immunoSEQ multiplex PCR, and TCRdb holds only the in-frame ones, with some missing. The sample shows about 2.1 million clones, just under 95% of them seen only once. As regards this clone: The antigen is not known.

Sequencing was carried out using naive CD8+ T cells from PBMCs. The rearrangement links TRBV27 to TRBJ2-1; a possible D gene is TRBD2 (5 bases). The receptor's source is a man between 18 and 35 years old in good health. Some clones in this sample may be carry-over from other donors' samples. Written as DNA, the CDR3 is TGTGCCAGCAGTTTATTATCGGGGATCTACAATGAGCAGTTCTTC. This codes for CASSLLSGIYNEQFF.